Presented here are 28 T cell receptor beta chains from one specimen sequenced in a study. TCRdb used MiXCR to reprocess the RT-PCR reads, holding one entry per CDR3 protein. Among about 700,000 distinct CDR3 sequences listed, 12% to 15% were seen once. The source material was memory CD4+ T cells from blood. Receptors were obtained from a female donor in good health, serving as a healthy control.

The chain combines TRBV18 with TRBJ2-7; maybe TRBD2 (6 bases). CDR1 is KGHSH, CDR2 LQKENI, per germline. The CDR3 is 15 amino acids. V lost 3 bases and J lost 4, with 16 bases in between. DNA of the CDR3: TGTGCCAGCTCACCTGGGGGGAGTAGCGGTTACGAGCAGTACTTC. It codes for CASSPGGSSGYEQYF.

This chain uses TRBV20-1 with TRBJ2-6; a weak D match, TRBD2 (5 bases). The CDR3 has 14 amino acids. Trimming cost V 7 bases and J 3 bases, with 13 bases left between them. In germline, CDR1 is DFQATT, CDR2 SNEGSKA (reference sequence). The chain's CDR3 is CSGARGNGANVLTF. In DNA, the CDR3 is TGCAGTGGAGCGCGAGGGAATGGGGCCAACGTCCTGACTTTC.

This clonotype occurred many times. V gene TRBV6-5 combines with J gene TRBJ1-1, with D unclear. Germline CDR1 is MNHEY and CDR2 is SVGAGI. V dropped 0 bases and J dropped 0 bases, with 8 bases sitting between them. The CDR3 consists of 15 residues. Here the CDR3 reads CASSYSWTMNTEAFF. DNA for the CDR3: TGTGCCAGCAGTTACTCGTGGACCATGAACACTGAAGCTTTCTTT.

V usage is TRBV27 and J usage is TRBJ2-2; TRBD1 matches 9 bases. V gave up 7 bases and J gave up 3 bases; unmatched junction bases: 6. Germline V CDR1 and CDR2: MNHEY, SMNVEV (reference sequence). This CDR3 has 15 amino acids. The CDR3 loop is CASTQQGADTGELFF. The CDR3 coding sequence is TGTGCCAGCACTCAACAGGGGGCGGACACCGGGGAGCTGTTTTTT.

A word on this clonotype: A read error may account for a junction end that differs from germline. V is TRBV6-2 or TRBV6-3 and J is TRBJ2-7; TRBD2 matches at 9 bases. CDR1 is MNHEY, CDR2 SVGEGT, per germline. This CDR3 comprises 14 residues. The CDR3 protein is CASIRAGGSYEQHF. CDR3 nucleotides: TGTGCCAGCATTCGAGCGGGAGGCTCGTACGAGCAGCACTTC.

This clonotype has only a few counts. The chain is built from TRBV9 and TRBJ2-3; 10 bases are a match to TRBD2. Germline values: CDR1 SGDLS, CDR2 YYNGEE. J gave up 6 bases and V 4 bases, and 5 bases lay outside the gene matches. This CDR3 has 14 residues. This CDR3 reads CASSTQREGDTQYF. The CDR3 bases are TGTGCCAGCAGCACTCAGCGGGAGGGGGATACGCAGTATTTT. The full variable domain, rest sourced from reference TRBV9 and TRBJ2-3, is DSGVTQTPKHLITATGQRVTLRCSPRSGDLSVYWYQQSLDQGLQFLIQYYNGEERAKGNILERFSAQQFPDLHSELNLSSLELGDSALYFCASSTQREGDTQYFGPGTRLTVL.

Many counts were recorded for this clonotype. The CDR3 DNA reads TGTGCCAGCAGCCCGGGATCTCTGGCAGGGTCCTACAATGAGCAGTTCTTC. Its translation is CASSPGSLAGSYNEQFF. The chain uses TRBV4-2 and TRBJ2-1; either TRBD1 or TRBD2 may fit D (5 bases each). The CDR3 contains 17 residues. Trimming shortened V by 4 bases and J by 1 base, and 17 bases separated the two germline ends. Germline values: CDR1 LGHNA, CDR2 YNFKEQ.

This clonotype occurred many times. CDR3 amino acids: CASSQVLQGDYGYTF. In DNA form, the CDR3 reads TGCGCCAGCAGCCAAGTTCTACAGGGTGACTATGGCTACACCTTC. The chain carries TRBV4-3 and TRBJ1-2; TRBD1 might be the D (6 bases). CDR3 size: 15 residues. Trimming removed 1 base at V and 3 bases at J, with 12 bases between. Looked up from germline, CDR1 is LGHNA and CDR2 is YSLEER.

This clonotype was seen repeatedly, ten times or more. The rearrangement links TRBV4-3 to TRBJ2-5; 8 nucleotides agree with TRBD1. The CDR3 extends over 16 amino acids. After removal of 4 bases from V and 5 bases from J, the junction contained 12 bases not matched to a gene. Germline lookup yields CDR1 LGHNA and CDR2 YSLEER. CDR3 region: CASSLTPRTGRETQYF. As DNA, the CDR3 is TGCGCCAGCAGCCTGACCCCCCGGACAGGGCGGGAGACCCAGTACTTC.

With regard to this clonotype: This may stem from a read error, because a much larger clone lies one nucleotide away. The chain uses TRBV10-3 and TRBJ1-1; D call uncertain. CDR3 length: 13 residues. V dropped 7 bases and J dropped 6 bases, with 15 bases sitting between them. CDR1 and CDR2 (germline): ENHRY, SYGVKD. The chain's CDR3 is CAITLTQDPEAFF. In nucleotides, the CDR3 is TGTGCCATCACCCTAACCCAAGACCCTGAAGCTTTCTTT.

This chain links TRBV27 with TRBJ1-2, with 7 bases identical to TRBD1. With 6 bases clipped from V and 3 bases from J, the junction kept 10 bases outside the gene matches. The CDR3 runs 15 residues. Germline V gene data show CDR1 as MNHEY and CDR2 as SMNVEV (reference sequence). The CDR3 DNA reads as TGTGCCAGCAGCCAACAGGGGTTCCCTTACTATGGCTACACCTTC. This translates into CASSQQGFPYYGYTF.

This clonotype has more than one count but fewer than ten. V gene TRBV28 combines with J gene TRBJ2-3; D is uncertain. The germline V gene encodes CDR1 MDHEN and CDR2 SYDVKM. The CDR3 is 12 residues long. V was trimmed by 5 bases and J by 10 bases, leaving 13 bases between them. The CDR3 nucleotides are TGTGCCAGCAGTGCGTCTCTACTATCGCAGTATTTT. This encodes CASSASLLSQYF.

This clonotype has just a few counts. The CDR3 DNA follows: TGTGCCAGCAGCCCCAGACAGAGTTTCTACGAGCAGTACTTC. Translating it yields CASSPRQSFYEQYF. The chain recombines TRBV7-2 with TRBJ2-7; D is possibly TRBD1 (5 bases). CDR3 size: 14 residues. Trimming removed 5 bases at V and 3 bases at J, with 14 bases between. Germline V gene lookup returns CDR1 SGHTA and CDR2 FQGNSA.

This clonotype came up a few times. This chain joins TRBV2 and TRBJ1-5; the match to TRBD1 covers 12 bases. V trimming: 5 bases; J trimming: 6 bases; junction bases outside the gene matches: 11. CDR3 length: 17 residues. CDR1 and CDR2 (germline): SNHLY, FYNNEI. Here the CDR3 reads CASSRRPGTGGGQPQHF. CDR3 coding DNA: TGTGCCAGCAGTAGACGTCCCGGGACAGGGGGCGGTCAGCCCCAGCATTTT.

This clonotype appeared once. V usage is TRBV7-9 and J usage is TRBJ2-3, with TRBD2 matching over 8 bases. V lost 5 bases, J lost 3 bases, and 10 bases stayed unmatched. Germline V gene data show CDR1 as SEHNR and CDR2 as FQNEAQ (reference sequence). This CDR3 comprises 16 residues. The CDR3 bases are TGTGCCAGCAGCCGTGTTGGTAGCGGGGTGACAGATACGCAGTATTTT. This translates into CASSRVGSGVTDTQYF.

The rearrangement uses TRBV29-1 and TRBJ1-5; TRBD1 might be the D (5 bases). Deletions cut 4 bases from V and 1 base from J, with 8 bases between. The germline V gene has CDR1 SQVTM and CDR2 ANQGSEA. This CDR3 comprises 13 residues. In DNA form, the CDR3 reads TGCAGCGTTGTAGGGGAGAGCAATCAGCCCCAGCATTTT. Its translation: CSVVGESNQPQHF. The full variable domain, with the rest looked up from reference TRBV29-1 and TRBJ1-5, is SAVISQKPSRDICQRGTSLTIQCQVDSQVTMMFWYRQQPGQSLTLIATANQGSEATYESGFVIDKFPISRPNLTFSTLTVSNMSPEDSSIYLCSVVGESNQPQHFGDGTRLSIL.

This clonotype was seen ten or more times. The rearrangement joins TRBV9 to TRBJ2-5, with no clear D. V lost 2 bases and J 2 bases, leaving 13 bases between the germline ends. CDR3 size: 15 residues. Germline V CDR1 and CDR2: SGDLS, YYNGEE. The CDR3, as DNA: TGTGCCAGCAGCGTCAATGTGGCCCCTCAAGAGACCCAGTACTTC. Amino acids: CASSVNVAPQETQYF.

This clonotype was counted only a few times. This rearrangement joins TRBV20-1 to TRBJ1-5; possibly TRBD1 for D (5 bases). Germline assignment: CDR1 DFQATT and CDR2 SNEGSKA (reference sequence). V gave up 6 bases and J gave up 0 bases, with 9 bases separating them. The CDR3 contains 13 residues. The DNA for the CDR3 is TGCAGTGCCGCGGGGCTTAGCAATCAGCCCCAGCATTTT. Protein sequence: CSAAGLSNQPQHF.

V and J are TRBV18 and TRBJ2-3, with unresolved D. Germline CDR1 is KGHSH and CDR2 is LQKENI. The V end lost 8 bases, the J end lost 0 bases, and 12 bases lay between the germline ends. The CDR3 runs to 14 residues. CDR3 loop: CASQTDPSTDTQYF. The DNA of the CDR3 is TGTGCCAGCCAGACGGATCCTAGCACAGATACGCAGTATTTT.

This clonotype was picked up a small number of times. The chain combines TRBV27 with TRBJ2-5; D ambiguous. CDR1 is MNHEY, CDR2 SMNVEV, per germline (reference sequence). The V and J ends lost 5 bases and 5 bases respectively, with 15 bases between them. This CDR3 region has 14 residues. The CDR3 loop is CASSPARYRETQYF. Written as DNA, the CDR3 is TGTGCCAGCAGTCCGGCTAGGTACCGGGAGACCCAGTACTTC.

There are a few counts of this clonotype. V gene TRBV9 combines with J gene TRBJ2-5; no clear D gene. The CDR3 has 16 residues. V shed 3 bases and J shed 2 bases, with 17 bases lying between them. Germline CDR1 reads SGDLS; CDR2 reads YYNGEE. CDR3 region: CASSGPSAGRQETQYF. The CDR3 DNA reads TGTGCCAGCAGCGGTCCGTCTGCCGGCAGACAAGAGACCCAGTACTTC.

The chain has TRBV7-8 and TRBJ2-5; 7 bases fit TRBD2. The CDR3 is 15 residues long. The trim removed 2 bases at V and 1 base at J, leaving 4 bases unmatched. Germline CDR1 is SGHVS and CDR2 is FQNEAQ. The CDR3 reads CASSLFRGVQETQYF. Here the CDR3 DNA reads TGTGCCAGCAGCTTATTTCGGGGGGTCCAAGAGACCCAGTACTTC.

This clonotype was counted a few times. The chain couples TRBV5-1 to TRBJ1-2; D gene unclear. The CDR3 consists of 14 residues. Looked up from germline, CDR1 is SGHRS and CDR2 is YFSETQ. V lost 1 base and J 2 bases, leaving 9 bases between the germline ends. The CDR3 DNA reads TGCGCCAGCAGCTTGAAACCGCAGAACTATGGCTACACCTTC. Its protein product is CASSLKPQNYGYTF.

This clonotype was seen repeatedly, ten times or more. The V and J genes are TRBV10-3 and TRBJ2-3, with a possible D match to TRBD1 (5 bases). Germline V lookup: CDR1 ENHRY, CDR2 SYGVKD. V was pared by 2 bases and J by 2 bases, with 23 bases between. CDR3 length: 19 amino acids. The chain's CDR3 is CAISEPLFSGRRDTDTQYF. The DNA for the CDR3 is TGTGCCATCAGTGAGCCCCTCTTCTCGGGTCGCAGGGACACAGATACGCAGTATTTT.

The chain joins TRBV3-1 to TRBJ1-1; D is undetermined. V gave up 1 base and J gave up 11 bases, with 11 bases separating them. Germline V gene sequence: CDR1 LGHDT, CDR2 YNNKEL (reference sequence). The CDR3 has 12 amino acids. CDR3: CASSQVFGWAFF. In DNA, the CDR3 is TGTGCCAGCAGCCAAGTTTTCGGTTGGGCTTTCTTT.

This clonotype was picked up many times. V is TRBV29-1 and J is TRBJ2-3, with D possibly called TRBD1 or TRBD2 (6 bases each). The CDR3 runs to 12 residues. Germline lookup yields CDR1 SQVTM and CDR2 ANQGSEA. The V end was cut by 7 bases, the J end by 5 bases, with 13 bases between. The CDR3, as DNA: TGCAGCGGGGGAAGGGGGGAAGATACGCAGTATTTT. Translating gives CSGGRGEDTQYF.

The chain links TRBV28 to TRBJ2-1; no clear D. The CDR3 contains 12 residues. V lost 4 bases and J lost 11, with 12 bases in between. Germline CDR1 reads MDHEN; CDR2 reads SYDVKM. The CDR3 spells CASSSSLGKQFF. DNA of the CDR3: TGTGCCAGCAGTTCTAGTCTTGGGAAGCAGTTCTTC.

The rearrangement links TRBV7-9 to TRBJ1-1; D not certain. There are 14 residues in the CDR3. The ends were cut back, 5 bases at V and 1 base at J, with 11 bases in the middle. The germline V gene has CDR1 SEHNR and CDR2 FQNEAQ (reference sequence). DNA for the CDR3: TGTGCCAGCAGCCACTCGGGAACGAACACTGAAGCTTTCTTT. Amino acid sequence: CASSHSGTNTEAFF.